The rows below give T cell receptor beta chains drawn from one sample of a study of shared clonotypes between healthy human individuals. The assay was immunoSEQ multiplex PCR, and TCRdb's table has in-frame clones only and misses some. The sample records approximately 340,000 clones, around 79% being singletons. The sequenced material came from memory CD4+ T cells sorted from blood. These TCRs come from a man younger than 40 in good health. CDR3s include the opening cysteine and the closing phenylalanine or tryptophan. Each record gives: CDR3 length, V gene, J gene, CDR3 protein.

CDR3 length: 15
V gene: TRBV7-2
J gene: TRBJ1-1
CDR3 protein: CASRRDGNMNTEAFF

CDR3 length: 15
V gene: TRBV5-1
J gene: TRBJ1-3
CDR3 protein: CASSRAGNSGNTIYF

CDR3 length: 15
V gene: TRBV7-9
J gene: TRBJ2-1
CDR3 protein: CASSFGHGVINEQFF

CDR3 length: 14
V gene: TRBV6-1
J gene: TRBJ2-7
CDR3 protein: CASSVSGSSYEQYF

CDR3 length: 15
V gene: TRBV5-1
J gene: TRBJ2-1
CDR3 protein: CASSLVQGKYNEQFF

CDR3 length: 15
V gene: TRBV4-1
J gene: TRBJ2-7
CDR3 protein: CASSVSARPTYEQYF

CDR3 length: 14
V gene: TRBV11-2
J gene: TRBJ2-3
CDR3 protein: CASLPGLRGDTQYF

CDR3 length: 16
V gene: TRBV5-1
J gene: TRBJ1-1
CDR3 protein: CASSREPATTNTEAFF

CDR3 length: 15
V gene: TRBV28
J gene: TRBJ1-1
CDR3 protein: CASSPKVELNTEAFF

CDR3 length: 15
V gene: TRBV7-7
J gene: TRBJ2-3
CDR3 protein: CASSLGRQSTDTQYF

CDR3 length: 15
V gene: TRBV15
J gene: TRBJ2-2
CDR3 protein: CATSRGSGRVGELFF

CDR3 length: 13
V gene: TRBV9
J gene: TRBJ2-1
CDR3 protein: CASSLVGGDEQFF

CDR3 length: 13
V gene: TRBV28
J gene: TRBJ2-7
CDR3 protein: CASSLGGEYEQYF

CDR3 length: 15
V gene: TRBV11-2
J gene: TRBJ2-1
CDR3 protein: CASSSSGSLGNEQFF

CDR3 length: 15
V gene: TRBV19
J gene: TRBJ2-1
CDR3 protein: CASSNLAGLDNEQFF

CDR3 length: 15
V gene: TRBV7-2
J gene: TRBJ1-1
CDR3 protein: CASSLRAFVNTEAFF

CDR3 length: 13
V gene: TRBV7-2
J gene: TRBJ2-3
CDR3 protein: CASSSSYTDTQYF

CDR3 length: 15
V gene: TRBV19
J gene: TRBJ1-5
CDR3 protein: CASRGTGGAREPQHF

CDR3 length: 15
V gene: TRBV6-1
J gene: TRBJ2-3
CDR3 protein: CASSENGGGPDTQYF

CDR3 length: 14
V gene: TRBV7-2
J gene: TRBJ2-7
CDR3 protein: CASSFGGSSYEQYF

CDR3 length: 14
V gene: TRBV18
J gene: TRBJ2-7
CDR3 protein: CASSPPGATYEQYF

CDR3 length: 12
V gene: TRBV7-6
J gene: TRBJ2-5
CDR3 protein: CASSFIAETQYF

CDR3 length: 16
V gene: TRBV5-4
J gene: TRBJ2-1
CDR3 protein: CASSRSTVRSVDEQFF

CDR3 length: 15
V gene: TRBV5-4
J gene: TRBJ2-1
CDR3 protein: CASSAHRGRDNEQFF